These 21 T cell receptor beta chains came from one sample sequenced in a study of blood T cell repertoires in COVID-19. Generated by immunoSEQ multiplex PCR, the TCRdb table keeps only in-frame clones and is missing some. Of around 260,000 clones in the sample, around 90% were seen once. Sequencing was done on a sample of peripheral blood. Receptor source: a woman aged 40 to 50 who had recovered from COVID-19.

This clone was recorded once. The junction departs from the called germline gene at one end, perhaps through a read error. The chain carries TRBV5-1 and TRBJ2-7; 12 bases are shared with TRBD1. Looked up from germline, CDR1 is SGHRS and CDR2 is YFSETQ. The length of the CDR3 is 14 residues. The CDR3 DNA follows: TGCGCCCGCAGGCCGGGACAGGGGGCGGGGGAGCAGTACTTC. This translates into CARRPGQGAGEQYF.

This clone was counted once. The chain carries TRBV9 and TRBJ1-2; 7 bases agree with TRBD1. Losses at the gene ends were 3 bases for V and 6 bases for J; bases not matched to a gene: 8. The CDR3 loop spans 14 amino acids. Germline assignment: CDR1 SGDLS and CDR2 YYNGEE. Here the CDR3 reads CASSGPGGSNGYTF. The DNA of the CDR3 is TGTGCCAGCAGCGGACCAGGGGGGAGTAATGGCTACACCTTC. Complete variable domain (other parts from reference TRBV9 and TRBJ1-2): DSGVTQTPKHLITATGQRVTLRCSPRSGDLSVYWYQQSLDQGLQFLIQYYNGEERAKGNILERFSAQQFPDLHSELNLSSLELGDSALYFCASSGPGGSNGYTFGSGTRLTVV.

The chain employs TRBV2 and TRBJ1-2; 9 bases are shared with TRBD1. Per the germline V gene, CDR1 is SNHLY and CDR2 is FYNNEI. With 4 bases clipped from V and 4 bases from J, the junction kept 4 bases outside the gene matches. There are 14 residues in the CDR3. The CDR3 sequence is CASSVGQGGYGYTF. CDR3 coding DNA: TGTGCCAGCAGTGTGGGACAGGGCGGCTATGGCTACACCTTC. The variable domain in full, with the rest retrieved from reference TRBV2 and TRBJ1-2, is EPEVTQTPSHQVTQMGQEVILRCVPISNHLYFYWYRQILGQKVEFLVSFYNNEISEKSEIFDDQFSVERPDGSNFTLKIRSTKLEDSAMYFCASSVGQGGYGYTFGSGTRLTVV.

This chain connects TRBV24-1 to TRBJ2-1, with 11 bases lining up with TRBD2. The germline gives CDR1 KGHDR, CDR2 SFDVKD. The CDR3 runs to 20 residues. Germline trimming cut 2 bases from V and 1 base from J; bases unmatched to any gene: 12. In nucleotides, the CDR3 is TGTGCCACCAGTGATTCCCTGACTAGCGGGATGGGGGCGTCCTACAATGAGCAGTTCTTC. Residues: CATSDSLTSGMGASYNEQFF.

The rearrangement joins TRBV3-1 (or the pseudogene TRBV3-2) to TRBJ1-1; no reliable D call. The CDR3 contains 16 residues. The germline V gene has CDR1 LGHDT and CDR2 YNNKEL (reference sequence). V was clipped by 1 base and J by 5 bases, with 17 bases between them. The CDR3 is CASSQAYGLGGTEAFF. The CDR3 coding sequence is TGTGCCAGCAGCCAAGCATATGGGCTGGGAGGTACTGAAGCTTTCTTT.

The rearrangement joins TRBV1 to TRBJ2-2; the D segment call TRBD1 is taken from the table without a DNA check. TRBV1 is flagged as a pseudogene. The CDR3 is 17 residues long. CDR3 in DNA: TGCACCAGCAGCCAGGGTTCATCGAGACACCATCCCGGGGAGCTGTTTTTT. It translates to CTSSQGSSRHHPGELFF.

The chain combines TRBV6-5 with TRBJ2-5; TRBD1 aligns across 8 bases. Germline V gene lookup returns CDR1 MNHEY and CDR2 SVGAGI. V trimming: 5 bases; J trimming: 7 bases; junction bases outside the gene matches: 9. CDR3 size: 14 residues. Here the CDR3 reads CASSTNGQGGTQYF. CDR3 bases: TGTGCCAGCAGTACCAACGGACAGGGAGGGACCCAGTACTTC.

The chain joins TRBV7-6 to TRBJ2-3, with 8 bases fitting TRBD2. The V and J ends lost 5 bases and 0 bases, in that order; junction bases with no gene match: 13. There are 18 residues in the CDR3. Germline-derived CDR1 and CDR2 are SGHVS and FNYEAQ. The DNA of the CDR3 is TGTGCCAGCAGCCAGCAGCGGGAGTTGAACTCTAGCACAGATACGCAGTATTTT. Its translation: CASSQQRELNSSTDTQYF.

The gene calls are TRBV28 and TRBJ1-2; 9 bases are a match to TRBD1. Germline V lookup: CDR1 MDHEN, CDR2 SYDVKM. The trim removed 8 bases at V and 3 bases at J, leaving 4 bases unmatched. This CDR3 is 13 amino acids long. CDR3 region: CASRDREDYGYTF. As DNA, the CDR3 is TGTGCCAGCCGGGACAGGGAAGACTATGGCTACACCTTC.

The V and J genes are TRBV4-1 and TRBJ2-3; D not certain. CDR1 and CDR2 from the germline V gene are MGHRA and YSYEKL. The CDR3 contains 15 residues. Trimming removed 0 bases at V and 2 bases at J, with 9 bases between. CDR3 DNA sequence: TGCGCCAGCAGCCAAGAGGGCAGTTACACAGATACGCAGTATTTT. Translating it yields CASSQEGSYTDTQYF.

This clone has just a few counts. The chain links TRBV10-1 to TRBJ2-1; 7 bases agree with TRBD1. The trim removed 3 bases at V and 9 bases at J, leaving 8 bases unmatched. The CDR3 totals 14 residues. Germline CDR1 reads WNHNN; CDR2 reads SYGVQD (reference sequence). The chain's CDR3 is CASSDSTGPSEQFF. The CDR3, as DNA: TGCGCCAGCAGTGATTCGACAGGGCCAAGTGAGCAGTTCTTC.

J is TRBJ1-6 and V is TRBV19, with a weak D call TRBD1 (5 bases). Germline lookup yields CDR1 LNHDA and CDR2 SQIVND (reference sequence). V gave up 3 bases and J gave up 5 bases, with 11 bases separating them. This CDR3 contains 15 residues. CDR3: CASSIGGTDNSPLHF. The CDR3, as DNA: TGTGCCAGTAGTATCGGGGGTACTGATAATTCACCCCTCCACTTT.

The chain uses TRBV7-9 and TRBJ2-1; 7 bases map to TRBD2. With 1 base clipped from V and 5 bases from J, the junction kept 5 bases outside the gene matches. The CDR3 loop spans 15 amino acids. Germline V lookup: CDR1 SEHNR, CDR2 FQNEAQ (reference sequence). The CDR3 nucleotides are TGTGCCAGCAGCTTAGGAGCGGGGAGACACAATGAGCAGTTCTTC. Amino acid sequence: CASSLGAGRHNEQFF. The variable domain in full, with the rest retrieved from reference TRBV7-9 and TRBJ2-1, is DTGVSQNPRHKITKRGQNVTFRCDPISEHNRLYWYRQTLGQGPEFLTYFQNEAQLEKSRLLSDRFSAERPKGSFSTLEIQRTEQGDSAMYLCASSLGAGRHNEQFFGPGTRLTVL.

This rearrangement joins TRBV19 to TRBJ1-2; no clear D gene. This CDR3 spans 13 amino acids. Trimming removed 5 bases from V and 5 bases from J, with 12 bases in between. CDR1 is LNHDA, CDR2 SQIVND, per germline (reference sequence). CDR3: CASSSLTGYGYTF. DNA for the CDR3: TGTGCCAGTAGTTCATTGACCGGGTATGGCTACACCTTC.

The chain recombines TRBV29-1 with TRBJ1-2, with unresolved D. The CDR3 sequence is 14 residues long. V dropped 8 bases and J dropped 8 bases, with 24 bases sitting between them. Germline V CDR1 and CDR2: SQVTM, ANQGSEA. The CDR3 DNA reads as TGCAGCCCCCGAGGTGGCGGAGGCCTGGGGGGCTACACCTTC. Translating gives CSPRGGGGLGGYTF. The full variable domain, its missing parts supplied by reference TRBV29-1 and TRBJ1-2, is SAVISQKPSRDICQRGTSLTIQCQVDSQVTMMFWYRQQPGQSLTLIATANQGSEATYESGFVIDKFPISRPNLTFSTLTVSNMSPEDSSIYLCSPRGGGGLGGYTFGSGTRLTVV.

V is TRBV10-3 and J is TRBJ1-4; 7 bases map to TRBD1. This CDR3 comprises 13 residues. J gave up 6 bases and V 10 bases, and 8 bases lay outside the gene matches. The germline CDR1 and CDR2 sequences are ENHRY and SYGVKD. This CDR3 is CATRQGEDEKLFF. CDR3 sequence (DNA): TGTGCCACGAGACAGGGAGAAGATGAAAAACTGTTTTTT.

The gene calls are TRBV30 and TRBJ2-1; D remains ambiguous. Germline V lookup: CDR1 GTSNPN, CDR2 SVGIG (reference sequence). Trimming left V 2 bases short and J 6 bases short, with 14 bases between. This CDR3 has 14 amino acids. The CDR3 spells CAWSLLNPPNEQFF. Written as DNA, the CDR3 is TGTGCCTGGAGTCTGTTAAATCCCCCCAATGAGCAGTTCTTC. The full variable domain, completed using reference TRBV30 and TRBJ2-1, is SQTIHQWPATLVQPVGSPLSLECTVEGTSNPNLYWYRQAAGRGLQLLFYSVGIGQISSEVPQNLSASRPQDRQFILSSKKLLLSDSGFYLCAWSLLNPPNEQFFGPGTRLTVL.

J is TRBJ2-1 and V is TRBV29-1, with a possible D match to TRBD2 (6 bases). The CDR3 is made up of 13 amino acids. Trimming cost V 3 bases and J 2 bases, with 8 bases left between them. Germline V gene lookup returns CDR1 SQVTM and CDR2 ANQGSEA. The CDR3 sequence: CSVEPSAYNEQFF. The CDR3 DNA reads TGCAGCGTTGAGCCTAGCGCCTACAATGAGCAGTTCTTC.

The CDR3 loop is CASSLTSGVYNEQFF. The CDR3, as DNA: TGTGCCAGCAGCTTGACTAGCGGAGTCTACAATGAGCAGTTCTTC. The rearrangement uses TRBV7-3 and TRBJ2-1; 9 nucleotides line up with TRBD2. The CDR3 runs 15 residues. The V gene end was trimmed by 3 bases and the J gene end by 3 bases; junction bases not matched to a gene: 3. Per the germline V gene, CDR1 is SGHTA and CDR2 is FQGTGA.

The chain joins TRBV27 to TRBJ1-1, with unresolved D. The CDR3 consists of 13 residues. Germline V gene lookup returns CDR1 MNHEY and CDR2 SMNVEV (reference sequence). V lost 0 bases, J lost 2 bases, and 4 bases lay in between. This CDR3 is CASSLSRNTEAFF. CDR3 DNA sequence: TGTGCCAGCAGTTTATCTCGTAACACTGAAGCTTTCTTT.

The chain recombines TRBV28 with TRBJ2-7; TRBD2 aligns across 8 bases. Germline V gene lookup returns CDR1 MDHEN and CDR2 SYDVKM. The length of the CDR3 is 15 residues. V lost 7 bases, J lost 6 bases, and 14 bases stayed unmatched. The CDR3, as DNA: TGTGCCAGCATACCAGCGGCGGGAGGAGGGAGCGAGCAGTACTTC. It codes for CASIPAAGGGSEQYF.